Listed here are 28 T cell receptor beta chains from one sample, sequenced in a study of cytomegalovirus exposure and HLA in healthy donors. The PCR used 60 Vbeta and 13 Jbeta primers. Generated by immunoSEQ multiplex PCR, the TCRdb table keeps only in-frame clones and is missing some. The sample records about 160,000 clones, roughly 78% being singletons. The sequenced material came from PBMCs. The receptors come from a man aged 40-55 years in good health and CMV-seropositive.

This chain joins TRBV27 and TRBJ2-1; 8 bases are a match to TRBD1. The CDR3 is 16 residues long. The J segment lost 0 bases and the V segment lost 6 bases, leaving 7 bases of the junction unmatched. The germline CDR1 and CDR2 sequences are MNHEY and SMNVEV (reference sequence). The CDR3 DNA follows: TGTGCCAGCAGGGGTGGACAGGGCCTCTCCTACAATGAGCAGTTCTTC. Amino acid sequence: CASRGGQGLSYNEQFF.

This clone was counted a few times. V is TRBV5-1 and J is TRBJ2-1; possibly TRBD2 for D (6 bases). The CDR3 covers 14 residues. Germline CDR1 reads SGHRS; CDR2 reads YFSETQ. V shed 5 bases and J shed 8 bases, with 17 bases lying between them. DNA for the CDR3: TGCGCCAGCAGTGGGGGGAAATCACCGGATGAGCAGTTCTTC. Translation gives CASSGGKSPDEQFF.

J is TRBJ2-7 and V is TRBV4-1; maybe TRBD2 (5 bases). V lost 4 bases to trimming and J lost 3 bases, with 13 bases between them. Germline loops: CDR1 MGHRA, CDR2 YSYEKL. The CDR3 runs 14 residues. The CDR3 DNA is TGCGCCAGCAGCCCTCGGACTGGGCTCTACGAGCAGTACTTC. The encoded protein is CASSPRTGLYEQYF.

The chain uses TRBV10-3 and TRBJ2-7, with 10 bases fitting TRBD2. The CDR3 contains 13 residues. The V gene's germline CDR1 is ENHRY and CDR2 SYGVKD. The trim removed 9 bases at V and 3 bases at J, leaving 5 bases unmatched. In DNA, the CDR3 is TGTGCCATGGCATTAGCGGGGGGCTACGAGCAGTACTTC. Translating it yields CAMALAGGYEQYF.

This chain uses TRBV6-5 with TRBJ2-5; 11 nucleotides line up with TRBD2. CDR3 length: 16 amino acids. Trimming took 2 bases from V and 2 from J; bases not matched to a gene: 4. Per the germline V gene, CDR1 is MNHEY and CDR2 is SVGAGI. The CDR3 DNA reads TGTGCCAGCAGTTACGGCGTAGCGGGGGGGCAAGAGACCCAGTACTTC. It codes for CASSYGVAGGQETQYF.

The chain links TRBV5-1 to TRBJ2-5; TRBD2 might be the D (6 bases). This CDR3 is 13 amino acids long. Germline assignment: CDR1 SGHRS and CDR2 YFSETQ. V was cut by 2 bases and J by 5 bases, with 10 bases left in between. In nucleotides, the CDR3 is TGCGCCAGCAGCTTCGGGGGTAGGGAGACCCAGTACTTC. Amino acids: CASSFGGRETQYF.

The chain recombines TRBV7-2 with TRBJ1-5; D gene unclear. The CDR3 consists of 15 residues. Looked up from germline, CDR1 is SGHTA and CDR2 is FQGNSA. V was cut by 5 bases and J by 0 bases, with 11 bases left in between. The CDR3 DNA reads TGTGCCAGCAGCGCGGACTCCTCTAGCAATCAGCCCCAGCATTTT. Translating gives CASSADSSSNQPQHF.

As concerns this clone: The final CDR3 position lacks the conserved phenylalanine or tryptophan, pointing to a likely read error. The V gene is TRBV6-5, the J gene TRBJ1-2, with no clear D. The CDR3 is made up of 12 amino acids. In germline, CDR1 is MNHEY, CDR2 SVGAGI. Trimming took off 3 bases at V and 4 bases at J, with 6 bases between the two ends. The CDR3 protein is CASSYGGYGYTL. CDR3 DNA sequence: TGTGCCAGCAGTTATGGCGGCTATGGCTACACCCTC.

This clone was detected only a few times. This sequence joins TRBV18 and TRBJ2-2, with D perhaps TRBD2 (6 bases). V was shortened by 2 bases and J by 4 bases, with 8 bases between the two germline ends. Looked up from germline, CDR1 is KGHSH and CDR2 is LQKENI. The CDR3 loop spans 14 amino acids. The CDR3 nucleotides are TGTGCCAGCTCACCAAGGGAGGTCACCGGGGAGCTGTTTTTT. It codes for CASSPREVTGELFF.

The gene calls are TRBV6-6 and TRBJ1-4; 12 bases match TRBD1. The CDR3 length is 15 residues. The germline CDR1 and CDR2 sequences are MNHNY and SVGAGI (reference sequence). Unmatched junction bases numbered 10, after V lost 6 bases and J lost 11 bases. CDR3 protein: CASSLRGTGGGKLFF. CDR3 in DNA: TGTGCCAGCAGCCTCAGGGGGACAGGGGGCGGGAAACTGTTTTTT.

The V call is TRBV13, the J call TRBJ2-2, with 9 bases fitting TRBD1. The V gene's germline CDR1 is PRHDT and CDR2 FYEKMQ (reference sequence). The CDR3 runs to 15 residues. Trimming removed 4 bases from V and 7 bases from J; junction bases left unmatched: 7. CDR3 loop: CASSSGQGRGGELFF. The CDR3 DNA reads TGTGCCAGCAGCTCCGGACAGGGGAGAGGCGGGGAGCTGTTTTTT.

The chain employs TRBV15 and TRBJ1-5; TRBD1 aligns across 7 bases. CDR3 length: 15 amino acids. V was pared by 5 bases and J by 8 bases, with 12 bases of the junction left unmatched. Germline CDR1 reads LNHNV; CDR2 reads YYDKDF (reference sequence). CDR3 loop: CATSPGTALIKPQHF. The CDR3 region has the DNA TGTGCCACCAGCCCCGGGACAGCCCTTATCAAGCCCCAGCATTTT.

This clone was recorded a few times. V gene TRBV10-3 combines with J gene TRBJ2-5; maybe TRBD1 (6 bases). The germline V and J ends were trimmed by 2 bases and 4 bases, with 11 bases remaining between them. Germline V gene sequence: CDR1 ENHRY, CDR2 SYGVKD. CDR3 size: 14 residues. The CDR3 sequence is CAISEGDTPETQYF. CDR3 bases: TGTGCCATCAGTGAGGGGGACACCCCAGAGACCCAGTACTTC.

V and J are TRBV19 and TRBJ2-1, with a possible D match to TRBD2 (6 bases). CDR3 size: 15 residues. Germline CDR1 reads LNHDA; CDR2 reads SQIVND (reference sequence). Trimming pared 5 bases from V and 4 bases from J, leaving 15 bases between. The CDR3 nucleotides are TGTGCCAGTAGTTCACCTCGGGACTCATACAATGAGCAGTTCTTC. The encoded protein is CASSSPRDSYNEQFF.

The table lists this clone with a few counts. The chain is built from TRBV4-1 and TRBJ2-1; 7 bases are a match to TRBD2. The CDR3 length is 20 residues. Unmatched junction bases numbered 20, after V lost 6 bases and J lost 0 bases. The V gene's germline CDR1 is MGHRA and CDR2 YSYEKL. CDR3 protein: CASRDDFSERGLSSYNEQFF. The CDR3 DNA reads TGCGCCAGCAGAGACGACTTCAGCGAGCGGGGCTTGAGCTCCTACAATGAGCAGTTCTTC.

This clone occurred a few times. The rearrangement joins TRBV5-5 to TRBJ2-7, with D unclear. This CDR3 has 16 residues. V gave up 5 bases and J gave up 3 bases, with 21 bases separating them. Germline CDR1 SGHKS, CDR2 YYEKEE (reference sequence). The CDR3 sequence: CASSLRDEQSFYEQYF. CDR3 DNA sequence: TGTGCCAGCAGTTTGAGAGATGAACAGAGTTTCTACGAGCAGTACTTC.

This chain connects TRBV16 to TRBJ2-7, with D tentatively TRBD2 (6 bases). CDR1 KGHSY and CDR2 FQNENV come from the germline V gene. The CDR3 is 14 residues long. Trimming stripped 7 bases from V and 3 bases from J, with 16 bases between. CDR3 in DNA: TGTGCCAGCAACCTCGGGGGTCTGGTCTACGAGCAGTACTTC. Translated, it gives CASNLGGLVYEQYF.

This rearrangement joins TRBV4-2 to TRBJ2-1; 9 bases align to TRBD2. This CDR3 has 19 amino acids. From germline, CDR1 is LGHNA and CDR2 YNFKEQ. Trimming removed 1 base from V and 0 bases from J; junction bases left unmatched: 10. CDR3 bases: TGTGCCAGCAGCCAAGGCATAGCGGGGGCCCCCAGCTCCTACAATGAGCAGTTCTTC. As protein: CASSQGIAGAPSSYNEQFF.

The chain couples TRBV7-9 to TRBJ2-7; TRBD1 aligns across 7 bases. This CDR3 comprises 14 residues. V lost 3 bases, J lost 7 bases, and 9 bases stayed unmatched. The germline V gene has CDR1 SEHNR and CDR2 FQNEAQ (reference sequence). The CDR3 DNA sequence: TGTGCCAGCAGCTTTGAGGGGGCCTTGGGGGAGCAGTACTTC. Its protein is CASSFEGALGEQYF.

The rearrangement uses TRBV20-1 and TRBJ1-1; TRBD1 agrees at 9 bases. The CDR3 loop spans 11 amino acids. Looked up from germline, CDR1 is DFQATT and CDR2 is SNEGSKA (reference sequence). This CDR3 is CAGQGTTEAFF. The CDR3 DNA reads as TGCGCGGGACAGGGTACGACTGAAGCTTTCTTT.

This clone has a handful of counts. V usage is TRBV7-2 and J usage is TRBJ1-6; D possibly corresponds to TRBD1 (5 bases). The germline V gene has CDR1 SGHTA and CDR2 FQGNSA. Trimming cost V 1 base and J 9 bases, with 13 bases left between them. The CDR3 spans 15 residues. This CDR3 is CASSLEGGGGSPLHF. Here the CDR3 DNA reads TGTGCCAGCAGCTTAGAGGGTGGGGGGGGTTCACCCCTCCACTTT.

This clone was seen more than once but under ten times. V is TRBV6-6 and J is TRBJ2-7; 11 bases are a match to TRBD1. CDR3 length: 15 residues. Germline V gene sequence: CDR1 MNHNY, CDR2 SVGAGI (reference sequence). The V segment lost 5 bases and the J segment 7 bases; nucleotides outside the gene matches: 10. CDR3 nucleotides: TGTGCCAGCAGTGTGGGAGGACAGGGGGCGATTGAGCAGTACTTC. It codes for CASSVGGQGAIEQYF.

This chain joins TRBV4-3 and TRBJ1-4; D uncertain. Germline lookup yields CDR1 LGHNA and CDR2 YSLEER. The V and J ends lost 1 base and 0 bases respectively, with 12 bases between them. The CDR3 sequence is 17 residues long. The CDR3 region is CASSQGFTPATNEKLFF. CDR3 nucleotide sequence: TGCGCCAGCAGCCAAGGTTTTACACCCGCAACTAATGAAAAACTGTTTTTT.

About this clone itself: Other DNA sequences in the sample encode the same CDR3. This chain links TRBV5-1 with TRBJ2-2; TRBD1 is a possible D gene (5 bases). The V gene lost 1 base and the J gene lost 2 bases, with 6 bases spanning the gap. The CDR3 contains 14 residues. CDR1 SGHRS and CDR2 YFSETQ come from the germline V gene. DNA of the CDR3: TGCGCCAGCAGCTTGACAGGAAACACCGGGGAGCTGTTTTTT. This encodes CASSLTGNTGELFF.

The chain employs TRBV6-5 and TRBJ2-2; 7 nucleotides agree with TRBD1. This CDR3 comprises 13 residues. Per the germline V gene, CDR1 is MNHEY and CDR2 is SVGAGI. V lost 8 bases, J lost 5 bases, and 5 bases stayed unmatched. CDR3 protein: CASCRQGTGELFF. The CDR3 bases are TGTGCCAGCTGCCGACAGGGAACCGGGGAGCTGTTTTTT.

The chain uses TRBV7-2 and TRBJ2-5; possible D gene TRBD2, 6 bases. CDR1 SGHTA and CDR2 FQGNSA come from the germline V gene. The CDR3 loop spans 15 amino acids. The V end lost 5 bases, the J end lost 5 bases, and 18 bases lay between the germline ends. The CDR3: CASSLRRGVGETQYF. The CDR3 coding sequence is TGTGCCAGCAGCCTAAGGCGGGGTGTGGGCGAGACCCAGTACTTC. The full variable domain, with the rest looked up from reference TRBV7-2 and TRBJ2-5, is GAGVSQSPSNKVTEKGKDVELRCDPISGHTALYWYRQSLGQGLEFLIYFQGNSAPDKSGLPSDRFSAERTGGSVSTLTIQRTQQEDSAVYLCASSLRRGVGETQYFGPGTRLLVL.

This chain joins TRBV5-1 and TRBJ2-5; maybe TRBD2 (6 bases). This CDR3 region has 17 residues. Deletions cut 4 bases from V and 1 base from J, with 20 bases between. Germline loops: CDR1 SGHRS, CDR2 YFSETQ. The CDR3 protein is CASSRPKGLGFQETQYF. The CDR3, as DNA: TGCGCCAGCAGCAGACCCAAGGGACTGGGATTCCAAGAGACCCAGTACTTC.

As regards this clone: At one end, the junction sequence differs from germline, possibly due to a read error. The V and J genes are TRBV4-3 and TRBJ1-3; D not certain. This CDR3 is built from 15 residues. Germline V gene sequence: CDR1 LGHNA, CDR2 YSLEER. The CDR3 loop is CASSQDYTPGDTIYF. In nucleotides, the CDR3 is TGCGCCAGCAGCCAAGATTACACACCTGGAGACACCATATATTTT.